The sequence of this T cell receptor (beta chain) was determined in a study of siplizumab effects on memory and regulatory T cells. The CDR3 covers 12 residues. Germline CDR1 SEHNR, CDR2 FQNEAQ (reference sequence). Trimming cost V 3 bases and J 6 bases, with 9 bases left between them. Libraries were prepared by immunoSEQ multiplex PCR; TCRdb keeps only in-frame clonotypes and omits some of them. This sample yields about 72,000 clones, of which less than 95% are seen a single time; 25% to 35% belongs to the top ten. Sequenced input: CD8+ T cells sorted from blood. The source is a human donor in good health. The chain carries TRBV7-9 and TRBJ2-7; D ambiguous. CDR3 sequence: CASSFNIGEQYF. Written as DNA, the CDR3 is TGTGCCAGCAGCTTCAACATTGGCGAGCAGTACTTC.